The rows below give T cell receptor beta chains drawn from one sample of a study of cytomegalovirus exposure and HLA in healthy donors. Method: immunoSEQ multiplex PCR; TCRdb's copy keeps in-frame clones and lacks some. The sample holds more than 90,000 clones, about 80% seen once. Sequenced: PBMCs. Source of these receptors: a man between 40 and 49 years old in good health and CMV-seronegative. The CDR3 runs from the conserved cysteine through the conserved F or W. D genes are given only for firm matches. Clone size is stated in some rows and not others, as once, few, many or a class when expanded.

J: TRBJ1-5; D: NA; V: TRBV19; size: NA; DNA: TGTGCCAGTAGTTCGGGGGGGTTTTATAGCAATCAGCCCCAGCATTTT; CDR3: CASSSGGFYSNQPQHF
J: TRBJ1-2; D: TRBD1; V: TRBV6-5; size: NA; DNA: TGTGCCAGCAGTCGTCGTACAGGGGGCATCTATGGCTACACCTTC; CDR3: CASSRRTGGIYGYTF
J: TRBJ1-1; D: NA; V: TRBV6-6; size: NA; DNA: TGTGCCAGCAGTTACTCCCGGAACACTGAAGCTTTCTTT; CDR3: CASSYSRNTEAFF
J: TRBJ2-6; D: NA; V: TRBV5-1; size: NA; DNA: TGCGCCAGCAGCTCCCTTTGGGGAGAGCCCTCTGGGGCCAACGTCCTGACTTTC; CDR3: CASSSLWGEPSGANVLTF
J: TRBJ2-2; D: TRBD2; V: TRBV6-5; size: NA; DNA: TGTGCCAGCAGTTACCGCGGGGGGGGGTACACCGGGGAGCTGTTTTTT; CDR3: CASSYRGGGYTGELFF
J: TRBJ1-2; D: NA; V: TRBV7-3; size: NA; DNA: TGTGCCAGCAGCCCCGACCGGGAGCTGGTCTATGGCTACACCTTC; CDR3: CASSPDRELVYGYTF
J: TRBJ2-1; D: TRBD2; V: TRBV7-9; size: NA; DNA: TGTGCCAGCAGCTTAATCGGGACTAGAGAGGGTGAGCAGTTCTTC; CDR3: CASSLIGTREGEQFF
J: TRBJ2-6; D: NA; V: TRBV7-9; size: NA; DNA: TGTGCCAGCAGCTCAGCCGAACACTCTGGGGCCAACGTCCTGACCTTC; CDR3: CASSSAEHSGANVLTF
J: TRBJ2-3; D: NA; V: TRBV7-9; size: few; DNA: TGTTCCAGCAGCTTTTCGTCGACAACAGATACGCAGTATTTT; CDR3: CSSSFSSTTDTQYF
J: TRBJ2-5; D: NA; V: TRBV9; size: NA; DNA: TGTGCCAGCAGCGTATCCCCGGGGCAAGAGACCCAGTACTTC; CDR3: CASSVSPGQETQYF
J: TRBJ1-2; D: NA; V: TRBV7-2; size: NA; DNA: TGTGCCAGCAGCACATATCGAACAAACTATGGCCACACCTTC; CDR3: CASSTYRTNYGHTF
J: TRBJ2-5; D: TRBD2; V: TRBV12-5; size: NA; DNA: TGTGCTAGTGGTCCTCGGGGGGTCAGGCAAGAGACCCAGTACTTC; CDR3: CASGPRGVRQETQYF
J: TRBJ2-7; D: NA; V: TRBV6-6; size: few; DNA: TGTGCCAGCAGTTACCCTAGTGCTCAAACTTACGAGCAGTACTTC; CDR3: CASSYPSAQTYEQYF
J: TRBJ1-5; D: NA; V: TRBV6-6; size: NA; DNA: TGTGCCATCAACTCGGTTAGCAATCAGCCCCAGCATTTT; CDR3: CAINSVSNQPQHF
J: TRBJ1-4; D: TRBD1; V: TRBV28; size: NA; DNA: TGTGTCAGCAGTCCCCGGACAGGGGAAGAAAAACTGTTTTTT; CDR3: CVSSPRTGEEKLFF
J: TRBJ2-3; D: TRBD2; V: TRBV2; size: NA; DNA: TGTGCCAGCACCCTCAATTGGAGCGGGGGGGTCACAGATACGCAGTATTTT; CDR3: CASTLNWSGGVTDTQYF
J: TRBJ1-2; D: TRBD1; V: TRBV11-1; size: few; DNA: TGTGCCAGCAGCGGCGACAGGGGCTATGGCTACACCTTC; CDR3: CASSGDRGYGYTF
J: TRBJ2-3; D: TRBD1; V: TRBV6-5; size: NA; DNA: TGTGCCAGCAGGCGGACAGGGAGCACAGATACGCAGTATTTT; CDR3: CASRRTGSTDTQYF
J: TRBJ1-5; D: TRBD1; V: TRBV7-6; size: NA; DNA: TGTGCCAGCAGCTTAAGTAGGGACAGCTCGGAGGCCCAGCATTTT; CDR3: CASSLSRDSSEAQHF
J: TRBJ2-6; D: TRBD2; V: TRBV19; size: NA; DNA: TGTGCCAGCACCATGGGACTAGCGGGGTTTCTCTCTGGGGCCAACGTCCTGACTTTC; CDR3: CASTMGLAGFLSGANVLTF
J: TRBJ1-2; D: TRBD1; V: TRBV10-1; size: NA; DNA: TGCGCCAGCAGCCCGACAGGGTTTGAGGGCTACACCTTC; CDR3: CASSPTGFEGYTF
J: TRBJ1-4; D: TRBD1; V: TRBV28; size: NA; DNA: TGTGCCAGCAGTTGGGACAGGGTTAGTGAAAAACTGTTTTTT; CDR3: CASSWDRVSEKLFF
J: TRBJ2-6; D: TRBD1; V: TRBV9; size: NA; DNA: TGTGCCAGCAGCGTTACAGGGGGGCCTCCTGGGGCCAACGTCCTGACTTTC; CDR3: CASSVTGGPPGANVLTF
J: TRBJ2-3; D: NA; V: TRBV9; size: NA; DNA: TGTGCCAGCAGCGGCAGCGGGCCCACAGATACGCAGTATTTT; CDR3: CASSGSGPTDTQYF
J: TRBJ2-3; D: TRBD2; V: TRBV5-1; size: once; DNA: TGCGCCAGCAGAGCTAGCGGGGTGCACACAGATACGCAGTATTTT; CDR3: CASRASGVHTDTQYF
J: TRBJ1-1; D: TRBD1; V: TRBV18; size: NA; DNA: TGTGCCAGCTCACGAGGACAGGGGAGAGGTACTGAAGCTTTCTTT; CDR3: CASSRGQGRGTEAFF
J: TRBJ1-1; D: NA; V: TRBV5-8; size: NA; DNA: TGTGCCAGCAGCTTGACAACGTTGAACACTGAAGCTTTCTTT; CDR3: CASSLTTLNTEAFF
J: TRBJ2-1; D: TRBD2; V: TRBV7-2; size: NA; DNA: TGTGCCAGCAGCTCTGAGCCCACGGGACTAGCGGGGGTTGAGCAGTTCTTC; CDR3: CASSSEPTGLAGVEQFF